This TCR beta chain derives from a study of T-cell reconstitution after alpha-beta-depleted transplantation in children. General study findings and limits: Newly produced T cells mostly accounted for T-cell counts and diversity one year post-transplant. Reportedly, only several hundred clones from non-depleted graft cells drove alpha-beta T-cell counts at about two months. For some patients, TCRbeta diversity was high at day 60 because of recipient T cells and thymic progenitors that survived.

This clonotype was found many times. Antigen: not known. As it was prepared, the TCRbeta library received unique molecular identifiers. TCRdb re-called the PCR reads through MiXCR, storing one row per CDR3 protein. This sample carries under 300,000 distinct CDR3 sequences, 9.5% to 13% of them seen once, and the ten largest clones take around a quarter. This TCR came from a male patient between 2 and 15 years old who had a stem cell transplant for chronic granulomatous disease, so the T cells may come from the graft donor. Material: peripheral blood, obtained 180 days after TCRalphabeta/CD19-depleted stem cell transplant.

CDR3 sequence (DNA): TGCAGTGCTAGAGAGGTGGGGTTGGCCTCCCTAAACATTCAGTACTTC. Translating it yields CSAREVGLASLNIQYF. The chain employs TRBV20-1 and TRBJ2-4, with no clear D. Between the trimmed V and J ends, which lost 0 bases and 6 bases, there was a span of 18 bases. The germline gives CDR1 DFQATT, CDR2 SNEGSKA (reference sequence). The CDR3 covers 16 residues.